This section outlines one TCR beta chain sequence together with its context. TCRdb re-derived calls from the RT-PCR reads in MiXCR, one entry per CDR3 protein. The sample lists about 680,000 distinct CDR3 sequences, approximately 15% occurring once. CDR3 length: 16 residues. Germline lookup yields CDR1 KGHDR and CDR2 SFDVKD. The ends lost 4 bases at V and 4 bases at J; junction bases unmatched: 6. Sequenced input: memory CD4+ T cells from blood. The source is a female donor in good health, serving as a healthy control. The chain has TRBV24-1 and TRBJ2-1; TRBD2 matches at 10 bases. The CDR3: CATSESGTSVYNEQFF. The CDR3 DNA is TGTGCCACCAGTGAGTCCGGGACTAGCGTTTACAATGAGCAGTTCTTC.